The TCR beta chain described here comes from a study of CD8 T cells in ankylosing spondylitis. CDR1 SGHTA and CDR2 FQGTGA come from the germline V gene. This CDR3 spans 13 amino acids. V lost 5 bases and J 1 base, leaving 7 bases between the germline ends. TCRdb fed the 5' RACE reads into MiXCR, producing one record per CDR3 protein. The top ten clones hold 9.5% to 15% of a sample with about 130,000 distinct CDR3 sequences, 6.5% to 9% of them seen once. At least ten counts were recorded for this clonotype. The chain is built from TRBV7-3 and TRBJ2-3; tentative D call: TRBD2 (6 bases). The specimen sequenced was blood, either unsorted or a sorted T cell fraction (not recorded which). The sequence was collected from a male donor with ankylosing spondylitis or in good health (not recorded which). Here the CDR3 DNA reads TGTGCCAGCAGCCCGGGGGGCACAGATACGCAGTATTTT. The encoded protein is CASSPGGTDTQYF. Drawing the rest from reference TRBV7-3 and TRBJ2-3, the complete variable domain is GAGVSQTPSNKVTEKGKYVELRCDPISGHTALYWYRQSLGQGPEFLIYFQGTGAADDSGLPNDRFFAVRPEGSVSTLKIQRTERGDSAVYLCASSPGGTDTQYFGPGTRLTVL.